The clone carrying this T cell receptor beta chain was recorded only once. Antigen specificity is unknown. PCR or immunohistochemistry showed mismatch repair deficiency in every enrolled patient. Trimming removed 3 bases at V and 0 bases at J, with 12 bases between. The CDR3 consists of 15 residues. Germline V lookup: CDR1 LNHDA, CDR2 SQIVND (reference sequence). This sample was taken from a study of PD-1 blockade in mismatch repair-deficient tumors. Study-wide results and caveats: Rapid post-treatment expansion, then contraction, generally preceding radiologic response, marked tumor-resident clones.

Measured with immunoSEQ multiplex PCR; TCRdb has only the in-frame clones, and not every one. The sample carries around 18,000 clones, over 75% recorded once. The sequence derives from an adult with mismatch repair-deficient cancer. Source: PBMCs, taken roughly 23 weeks after starting pembrolizumab. The chain uses TRBV19 and TRBJ2-7; D is uncertain. CDR3 loop: CASSMRLSSSYEQYF. The DNA of the CDR3 is TGTGCCAGTAGTATGAGACTGTCTAGCTCCTACGAGCAGTACTTC.